This is a list of T cell receptor beta chains from one sample in a study of cytomegalovirus exposure and HLA in healthy donors. Sequencing used immunoSEQ multiplex PCR; TCRdb keeps in-frame clones, though not all of them. The top ten clones hold roughly 1.4% of a sample with 150,000 to 200,000 clones, around 79% of them seen once. Sequenced: PBMCs. These receptors all come from a woman aged 50 to 65 in good health and CMV-seronegative. CDR3s include the opening cysteine and the closing phenylalanine or tryptophan. D genes are given only for firm matches. Size values are once, few and many counts, or a class for expanded clones, and some rows have none.

>TRBJ2-5|NA|NA|TRBV10-3
TGTGCCATCACCAGGACTTACCAAGAGACCCAGTACTTC
CAITRTYQETQYF
>TRBJ2-7|NA|TRBD1|TRBV5-4
TGTGCCAGCAGCCCCGGGACAGGGGGATCATACGAGCAGTACTTC
CASSPGTGGSYEQYF
>TRBJ1-5|NA|NA|TRBV7-9
TGTGCCAGCAGCCCCGGGGTGGGGCCCCAGCATTTT
CASSPGVGPQHF
>TRBJ1-5|NA|TRBD1|TRBV18
TGTGCCAGCTCTCGGGACAGCAGCAATCAGCCCCAGCATTTT
CASSRDSSNQPQHF
>TRBJ1-3|NA|NA|TRBV19
TGTGCCAGTAGTATGACAGCCTCCTCTGGAAACACCATATATTTT
CASSMTASSGNTIYF
>TRBJ2-7|NA|TRBD2|TRBV19
TGTGCCAGTAGTAGGGGCGGGGGAGCGGGGGGCTCCTACGAGCAGTACTTC
CASSRGGGAGGSYEQYF
>TRBJ1-1|NA|NA|TRBV7-2
TGTGCCAGCAGCTTAGGAATGAGACGGGGAACTGAAGCTTTCTTT
CASSLGMRRGTEAFF
>TRBJ1-1|NA|NA|TRBV19
TGTGCCAGTAGTATTACGGGGATTTCAACTGAAGCTTTCTTT
CASSITGISTEAFF
>TRBJ2-7|NA|NA|TRBV5-1
TGCGCCAGCAGCTTCGGGGGTAGTACATCCTACGAGCAGTACTTC
CASSFGGSTSYEQYF
>TRBJ2-3|NA|NA|TRBV6-6
TGTGCCAGCAGTTACTCGCCGGGACTCTTCACAGATACGCAGTATTTT
CASSYSPGLFTDTQYF
>TRBJ1-2|NA|TRBD1|TRBV19
TGTGCCAGTAGCCTCCAGGGGGGACAGGGGGTCGGCGGCTACACCTTC
CASSLQGGQGVGGYTF
>TRBJ2-7|NA|TRBD1|TRBV6-6
TGTGCCAGCAGACAGACAGGGGATACTTACGAGCAGTACTTC
CASRQTGDTYEQYF
>TRBJ2-1|NA|NA|TRBV6-1
TGTGCCAGCAGTGAAGCTGGGGGCGGTTCTGAGCAGTTCTTC
CASSEAGGGSEQFF
>TRBJ2-1|NA|TRBD2|TRBV4-1
TGCGCCAGCAGGCGCTTACTAGCGAGAAAGAATGAGCAGTTCTTC
CASRRLLARKNEQFF
>TRBJ1-4|NA|TRBD1|TRBV18
TGTGCCAGCTCACCGCAGGGGGAGGTGGAAAAACTGTTTTTT
CASSPQGEVEKLFF
>TRBJ1-1|few|TRBD1|TRBV6-1
TGTGCCAGCAGTCTACGGGACAGGGAAAACACTGAAGCTTTCTTT
CASSLRDRENTEAFF
>TRBJ1-2|NA|NA|TRBV5-1
TGCGCCAGCAGCTCGATTGGGGGGAACGCTAACTATGGCTACACCTTC
CASSSIGGNANYGYTF
>TRBJ1-6|NA|NA|TRBV6-1
TGTGCCAGCAGTGACAGGGGACATAATTCACCCCTCCACTTT
CASSDRGHNSPLHF
>TRBJ2-1|NA|TRBD2|TRBV9
TGTGCCAGCAGCGTAGGTCCTAGCGGGATTGATGAGCAGTTCTTC
CASSVGPSGIDEQFF
>TRBJ2-3|NA|NA|TRBV4-3
TGCGCCAGCAGCCAAGATCAGGGAGGGGGAGATACGCAGTATTTT
CASSQDQGGGDTQYF
>TRBJ2-1|NA|NA|TRBV9
TGTGCCAGCAGCGTAGGATCCGCCCAAAGAGTAACCCAGCAGTTCTTC
CASSVGSAQRVTQQFF
>TRBJ2-2|NA|NA|TRBV5-1
TGCGCCAGCAGCTTGGCGCGATCCGGGGAGCTGTTTTTT
CASSLARSGELFF
>TRBJ2-5|NA|TRBD2|TRBV7-3
TGTGCCAGCAGCTTAAAAGGACTAGCCCTCGAGACCCAGTACTTC
CASSLKGLALETQYF
>TRBJ1-3|NA|TRBD1|TRBV28
TGTGCCAGCAGTCCAAACGTAGGGGGCCTATATTTT
CASSPNVGGLYF
>TRBJ1-1|NA|NA|TRBV18
TGTGCCAGCTCACCACCGGGGGCGAGGGACACTGAAGCTTTCTTT
CASSPPGARDTEAFF
>TRBJ2-1|NA|TRBD2|TRBV11-3
TGTGCCAGCAGCTTAGGACTAGCGGGGAATGAGCAGTTCTTC
CASSLGLAGNEQFF
>TRBJ1-3|NA|NA|TRBV6-1
TGTGCCAGCAGTCACAGGACGAGGTCTGGAAACACCATATATTTT
CASSHRTRSGNTIYF
>TRBJ2-5|NA|NA|TRBV6-5
TGTGCCAGCAGCCGACTAGTGACGGAGATCCAGTACTTC
CASSRLVTEIQYF
>TRBJ2-1|NA|TRBD1|TRBV7-9
TGTGCCAGCAGCTCGACAGGGACGGGAAATAATGAGCAGTTCTTC
CASSSTGTGNNEQFF
>TRBJ2-4|NA|TRBD2|TRBV4-1
TGCGCCAGCAGCCATCAGTCGGCTAGCGGGAGACTGGGAGGTAACATTCAGTACTTC
CASSHQSASGRLGGNIQYF
>TRBJ1-1|once|NA|TRBV19
TGTGCCAGTAGTATTTTAACAGGAGGGTACACTGAAGCTTTCTTT
CASSILTGGYTEAFF
>TRBJ2-1|NA|NA|TRBV4-3
TGCGCCAGCAGCCAAGATAGGGGGAGCTCCTACAATGAGCAGTTCTTC
CASSQDRGSSYNEQFF
>TRBJ2-7|few|TRBD1|TRBV5-4
TGTGCCAGCAGCCTGGACAGGGGGAATTCCGAGCAGTACTTC
CASSLDRGNSEQYF
>TRBJ1-2|NA|TRBD1|TRBV4-2
TGTGCCAGCAGCCAAGAGGGGAACAGGGGGATATATGGCTACACCTTC
CASSQEGNRGIYGYTF
>TRBJ2-3|NA|NA|TRBV9
TGTGCCAGCAGCGAGAAGGCCGGGACTCGTGGCGCAGATACGCAGTATTTT
CASSEKAGTRGADTQYF
>TRBJ2-3|NA|TRBD2|TRBV19
TGTGCCAGTAGTCCCTCCCCCTCTAGCGGGGGGGGGACTAGCACAGATACGCAGTATTTT
CASSPSPSSGGGTSTDTQYF
>TRBJ2-2|NA|TRBD1|TRBV7-9
TGTGCCAGCAGCCTCGGGACAGTCAACACCGGGGAGCTGTTTTTT
CASSLGTVNTGELFF
>TRBJ1-3|few|NA|TRBV5-1
TGCGCCAGCAGCTTGGATGGCGGCGGCTCTGGAAACACCATATATTTT
CASSLDGGGSGNTIYF
>TRBJ1-1|NA|NA|TRBV27
TGTGCCAGCCATAGCACAGGGTCGGGGCTGAACACTGAAGCTTTCTTT
CASHSTGSGLNTEAFF
>TRBJ2-7|NA|NA|TRBV18
TGTGCCAGCTCACCAGGGCTCCTGCCCCTTTACGAGCAGTACTTC
CASSPGLLPLYEQYF
>TRBJ2-2|NA|TRBD1|TRBV6-1
TGTGCCAGCAGTGTCTTCACAGGGGGCGCAGCGGTTACCGGGGAGCTGTTTTTT
CASSVFTGGAAVTGELFF
>TRBJ1-2|NA|NA|TRBV5-1
TGCGCCAGCAGCTTGGGCACGGGAACGGCTAACTATGGCTACACCTTC
CASSLGTGTANYGYTF
>TRBJ2-2|NA|TRBD2|TRBV7-2
TGTGCCAGCAGCACCGGACTAGCGGGGACCGGGGAGCTGTTTTTT
CASSTGLAGTGELFF
>TRBJ1-6|NA|NA|TRBV7-9
TGTGCCAGCAGCTTGAGCTCCTATAATTCACCCCTCCACTTC
CASSLSSYNSPLHF
>TRBJ2-7|NA|NA|TRBV2
TGTGCCAGCAGTGTTCTAGCGATTTACGAGCAGTACTTC
CASSVLAIYEQYF
>TRBJ2-4|NA|TRBD1|TRBV2
TGTGCCAGCAGACCGACAGGGGCCCCAAACATTCAGTACTTC
CASRPTGAPNIQYF
>TRBJ1-5|NA|NA|TRBV9
TGTGCCAGCAGCTTGGACAGTAATAGCAATCAGCCCCAGCATTTT
CASSLDSNSNQPQHF
>TRBJ2-7|NA|TRBD1|TRBV2
TGTGCCAGCAGCCCGGGACAGGGGGCGGGAGAGCAGTACTTC
CASSPGQGAGEQYF
>TRBJ2-7|NA|TRBD2|TRBV7-2
TGTGCCAGCAGCTCGCGGACTAGCGTCGAGCAGTACTTC
CASSSRTSVEQYF